These 13 T cell receptor beta chains were sequenced from one sample in a study of T cells after yellow fever vaccination. TCRdb re-called the 5' RACE reads through MiXCR, storing one row per CDR3 protein. The data hold some 97,000 distinct CDR3 sequences, with around 5.5% observed a single time. Sequencing was performed on CD8+ T cells sorted from PBMCs, taken 10 days after the yellow fever booster vaccination. The receptors were sampled from a man between 18 and 35 years old who received the YFV17D yellow fever vaccine.

This clonotype has ten or more counts. The rearrangement links TRBV5-1 to TRBJ1-1, with D unclear. The CDR3 runs 15 residues. V was clipped by 1 base and J by 0 bases, with 10 bases between them. Germline V gene lookup returns CDR1 SGHRS and CDR2 YFSETQ. The CDR3 reads CASSLSIAMNTEAFF. CDR3 nucleotide sequence: TGCGCCAGCAGCTTGTCCATCGCCATGAACACTGAAGCTTTCTTT.

This clonotype appeared many times. CDR3 DNA sequence: TGTGCCAGCAGCTTCGGCGGGGGGGCCTACAATGAGCAGTTCTTC. It specifies CASSFGGGAYNEQFF. The genes are TRBV7-2 and TRBJ2-1; 9 nucleotides align to TRBD2. In germline, CDR1 is SGHTA, CDR2 FQGNSA. The CDR3 totals 15 residues. The trim removed 3 bases at V and 2 bases at J, leaving 2 bases unmatched.

This clonotype was counted at least ten times. V and J are TRBV4-2 and TRBJ2-3; maybe TRBD2 (7 bases). The CDR3 is 15 residues long. Between the trimmed V and J ends, which lost 0 bases and 5 bases, there was a span of 12 bases. Per germline, CDR1 LGHNA and CDR2 YNFKEQ. The CDR3 is CASSQEGGGVDTQYF. CDR3 DNA sequence: TGTGCCAGCAGCCAAGAAGGGGGGGGCGTAGATACGCAGTATTTT.

This clonotype came up a few times. The chain employs TRBV20-1 and TRBJ1-4; 9 bases line up with TRBD1. J was trimmed by 10 bases and V by 0 bases; bases with no gene match: 9. Germline lookup yields CDR1 DFQATT and CDR2 SNEGSKA (reference sequence). The CDR3 totals 15 residues. CDR3 protein: CSARDGGTGSGKLFF. Written as DNA, the CDR3 is TGCAGTGCTAGAGATGGAGGGACAGGGAGTGGAAAACTGTTTTTT.

The CDR3 nucleotides are TGTGCCAGCAGTGACTACAATGACAGGTCAAGATCAGATACGCAGTATTTT. Residues: CASSDYNDRSRSDTQYF. The genes are TRBV2 and TRBJ2-3; a possible D gene is TRBD1 (6 bases). V shed 3 bases and J shed 4 bases, with 20 bases lying between them. The CDR3 covers 17 residues. The V gene's germline CDR1 is SNHLY and CDR2 FYNNEI.

The chain joins TRBV7-8 to TRBJ1-1, with D possibly being TRBD1 (5 bases). This CDR3 is 15 amino acids long. CDR1 is SGHVS, CDR2 FQNEAQ, per germline. Trimming removed 2 bases at V and 2 bases at J, with 12 bases between. CDR3 residues: CASSLSPGPNTEAFF. The CDR3 DNA sequence: TGTGCCAGCAGCTTATCACCGGGACCAAACACTGAAGCTTTCTTT.

The V call is TRBV6-6, the J call TRBJ1-5; maybe TRBD1 (5 bases). This CDR3 comprises 14 residues. Trimming stripped 2 bases from V and 3 bases from J, with 8 bases between. CDR1 and CDR2 from the germline V gene are MNHNY and SVGAGI (reference sequence). The CDR3 DNA is TGTGCCAGCAGTTACGCAGGGTACAATCAGCCCCAGCATTTT. Its protein product is CASSYAGYNQPQHF.

There are a few counts of this clonotype. V usage is TRBV6-2 or TRBV6-3 and J usage is TRBJ2-7; D is unclear. CDR1 and CDR2 from the germline V gene are MNHEY and SVGEGT. The CDR3 length is 13 residues. Trimming took 2 bases from V and 0 from J, leaving 5 bases between them. CDR3 DNA: TGTGCCAGCAGTTACGGGAACTCCTACGAGCAGTACGTC. Protein sequence: CASSYGNSYEQYV.

With respect to this clonotype: A much more abundant neighbour one base away suggests this may be a read error. The J gene is TRBJ2-2, the V gene TRBV7-3; no firm D call. Germline CDR1 and CDR2: SGHTA and FQGTGA. CDR3 length equals 15 residues. CDR3: CDSSLSPANTGELFF. The CDR3 region has the DNA TGTGACAGCAGCTTAAGCCCAGCGAACACCGGGGAGCTGTTTTTT.

The gene calls are TRBV12-3 or TRBV12-4 and TRBJ1-5, with no clear D. CDR3 length equals 14 residues. V lost 6 bases to trimming and J lost 3 bases, with 12 bases between them. The CDR3 here is CASRAAGFNQPQHF. The CDR3 DNA sequence: TGTGCCAGCAGGGCAGCTGGATTCAATCAGCCCCAGCATTTT.

This clonotype showed up many times. This rearrangement joins TRBV7-2 to TRBJ2-7, with TRBD1 matching 9 bases. This CDR3 region has 16 residues. Germline-derived CDR1 and CDR2 are SGHTA and FQGNSA. J was trimmed by 0 bases and V by 5 bases; bases with no gene match: 8. CDR3 sequence (DNA): TGTGCCAGCAGCGCATGGGACAGGGAAGCCTCCTACGAGCAGTACTTC. The encoded protein is CASSAWDREASYEQYF.

The V gene is TRBV6-6, the J gene TRBJ2-3; a possible D gene is TRBD1 (6 bases). V was cut by 7 bases and J by 4 bases, with 12 bases left in between. The CDR3 sequence is 13 residues long. Germline values: CDR1 MNHNY, CDR2 SVGAGI (reference sequence). The CDR3 is CASIRGMPDTQYF. CDR3 nucleotide sequence: TGTGCCAGCATAAGGGGGATGCCAGATACGCAGTATTTT.

This clonotype has more than one count but fewer than ten. This chain links TRBV5-5 with TRBJ1-1; a possible D gene is TRBD1 (6 bases). The length of the CDR3 is 17 residues. Germline CDR1 is SGHKS and CDR2 is YYEKEE (reference sequence). Trimming removed 0 bases at V and 4 bases at J, with 19 bases between. The CDR3 is CASSLVGGQGEATEAFF. In DNA, the CDR3 is TGTGCCAGCAGCTTGGTGGGGGGGCAGGGAGAGGCCACTGAAGCTTTCTTT.